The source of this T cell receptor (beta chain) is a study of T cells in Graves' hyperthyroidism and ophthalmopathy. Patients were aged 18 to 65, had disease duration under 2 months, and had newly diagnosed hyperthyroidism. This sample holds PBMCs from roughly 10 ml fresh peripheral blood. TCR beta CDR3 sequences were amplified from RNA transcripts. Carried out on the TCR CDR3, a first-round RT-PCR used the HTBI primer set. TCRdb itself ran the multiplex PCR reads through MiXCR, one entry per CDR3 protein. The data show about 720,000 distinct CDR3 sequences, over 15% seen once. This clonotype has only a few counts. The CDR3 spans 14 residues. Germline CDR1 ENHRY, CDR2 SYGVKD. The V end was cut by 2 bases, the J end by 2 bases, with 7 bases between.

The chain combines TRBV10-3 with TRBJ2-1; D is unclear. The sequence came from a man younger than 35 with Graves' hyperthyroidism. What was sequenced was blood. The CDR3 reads CAISEGRAYNEQFF. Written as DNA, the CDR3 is TGTGCCATCAGTGAGGGCCGGGCCTACAATGAGCAGTTCTTC.